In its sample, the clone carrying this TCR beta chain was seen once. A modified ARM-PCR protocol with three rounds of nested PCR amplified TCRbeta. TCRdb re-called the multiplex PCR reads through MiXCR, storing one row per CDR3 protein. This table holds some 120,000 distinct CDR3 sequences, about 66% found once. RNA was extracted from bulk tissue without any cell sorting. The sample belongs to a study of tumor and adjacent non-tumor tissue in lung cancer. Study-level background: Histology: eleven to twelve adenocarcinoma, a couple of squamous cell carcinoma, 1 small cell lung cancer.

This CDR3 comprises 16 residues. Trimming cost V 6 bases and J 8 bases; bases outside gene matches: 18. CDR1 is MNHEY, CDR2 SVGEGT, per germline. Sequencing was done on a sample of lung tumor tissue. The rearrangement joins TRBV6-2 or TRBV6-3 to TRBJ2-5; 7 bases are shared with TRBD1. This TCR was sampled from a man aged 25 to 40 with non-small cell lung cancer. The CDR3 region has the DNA TGTGCCAGCAGCTATCGGAGAGGGGGCCCGCTAAATACCCAGTACTTC. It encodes CASSYRRGGPLNTQYF.